A single sample gave rise to the 28 T cell receptor beta chains below, sequenced in a study of T-cell reconstitution after alpha-beta-depleted transplantation in children. Researchers prepared the TCRbeta library using unique molecular identifiers, the study reports. Using its own MiXCR run on the PCR reads, TCRdb lists one record per CDR3 protein. The sample includes 800,000 to 1,000,000 distinct CDR3 sequences, roughly 29% of them seen just once. The material was PBMCs, mostly from graft donor cells, obtained 360 days after TCRalphabeta/CD19-depleted stem cell transplant. The receptors here all came from a boy in the first two years of life who had a stem cell transplant for SCID, so the T cells may come from the graft donor.

The chain carries TRBV4-3 and TRBJ2-3; TRBD2 aligns across 9 bases. CDR1 is LGHNA and CDR2 is YSLEER in the germline V gene. The J segment lost 2 bases and the V segment lost 4 bases, leaving 7 bases of the junction unmatched. This CDR3 contains 16 residues. CDR3 loop: CASSPYSGGDTDTQYF. The CDR3 DNA reads TGCGCCAGCAGCCCTTATAGCGGGGGAGACACAGATACGCAGTATTTT.

CDR3 DNA sequence: TGTGCCAGCAGCTTTTGGAGACACCTAAACAATGAGCAGTTCTTC. Translating it yields CASSFWRHLNNEQFF. This chain uses TRBV7-8 with TRBJ2-1; no firm D call. The length of the CDR3 is 15 residues. The germline gives CDR1 SGHVS, CDR2 FQNEAQ. Trimming removed 3 bases from V and 5 bases from J, with 14 bases in between.

The rearrangement uses TRBV12-3 or TRBV12-4 and TRBJ2-6; TRBD1 might be the D (5 bases). Deletions cut 5 bases from V and 1 base from J, with 12 bases between. The CDR3 has 16 amino acids. The CDR3, as DNA: TGTGCCAGCAGTCCGTCCCCAGGGTCTGGGGCCAACGTCCTGACTTTC. It translates to CASSPSPGSGANVLTF.

The CDR3 reads CSARSLQETQYF. CDR3 in DNA: TGCAGTGCTAGGTCCCTGCAAGAGACCCAGTACTTC. V usage is TRBV20-1 and J usage is TRBJ2-5; D remains unclear. The CDR3 totals 12 residues. Germline V lookup: CDR1 DFQATT, CDR2 SNEGSKA (reference sequence). Trimming took off 3 bases at V and 2 bases at J, with 7 bases between the two ends.

There are many counts of this clonotype. This chain uses TRBV20-1 with TRBJ1-2; 9 bases are a match to TRBD1. V lost 8 bases to trimming and J lost 0 bases; unmatched junction nucleotides: 10. The length of the CDR3 is 15 residues. The germline CDR1 and CDR2 sequences are DFQATT and SNEGSKA (reference sequence). The CDR3 here is CSPRQGVLTNYGYTF. For the CDR3, the DNA is TGCAGTCCCCGACAGGGGGTTTTGACTAACTATGGCTACACCTTC.

There are a few counts of this clonotype. The chain carries TRBV12-3 or TRBV12-4 and TRBJ1-1, with 9 bases that match TRBD1. V lost 0 bases and J lost 4; bases outside the gene matches: 6. The CDR3 loop spans 16 amino acids. The DNA of the CDR3 is TGTGCCAGCAGTTTAGCCGGGACAGGGTGGGGCACTGAAGCTTTCTTT. It is translated as CASSLAGTGWGTEAFF.

This clonotype was seen a few times. The chain recombines TRBV12-3 or TRBV12-4 with TRBJ1-3; possible D gene TRBD1, 5 bases. The CDR3 runs to 15 residues. With 2 bases removed from V and 4 bases from J, the gap between germline ends came to 12 bases. The CDR3 region has the DNA TGTGCCAGCAGTTTAACAGGCCCAGGGGGAAACACCATATATTTT. Amino acid sequence: CASSLTGPGGNTIYF.

The CDR3 region has the DNA TGCAGTGCTATGACAGGGACAGATACGCAGTATTTT. Its protein product is CSAMTGTDTQYF. The chain uses TRBV20-1 and TRBJ2-3; TRBD1 agrees at 7 bases. The V segment lost 4 bases and the J segment 3 bases; nucleotides outside the gene matches: 1. This CDR3 contains 12 residues. CDR1 and CDR2 from the germline V gene are DFQATT and SNEGSKA (reference sequence).

The chain couples TRBV7-9 to TRBJ1-4, with a possible D match to TRBD1 (6 bases). V was cut by 4 bases and J by 8 bases, with 17 bases left in between. This CDR3 is built from 15 residues. Germline V gives CDR1 SEHNR, CDR2 FQNEAQ (reference sequence). CDR3 nucleotides: TGTGCCAGCAGCTCCCCAGGGGCCGGGAGGGAAAAACTGTTTTTT. Protein product: CASSSPGAGREKLFF.

The chain uses TRBV9 and TRBJ2-6; 10 bases fit TRBD1. The germline V gene has CDR1 SGDLS and CDR2 YYNGEE. CDR3 length equals 19 residues. Unmatched junction bases numbered 9, after V lost 3 bases and J lost 0 bases. CDR3 sequence: CASSAIRQGALSGANVLTF. DNA of the CDR3: TGTGCCAGCAGCGCGATCCGACAGGGGGCTCTCTCTGGGGCCAACGTCCTGACTTTC.

This sequence joins TRBV15 and TRBJ2-4; D is uncertain. Germline V gene lookup returns CDR1 LNHNV and CDR2 YYDKDF (reference sequence). This CDR3 region has 13 residues. Trimming took off 3 bases at V and 8 bases at J, with 11 bases between the two ends. In DNA form, the CDR3 reads TGTGCCACCAGCAGGGCATCTCTGGACATTCAGTACTTC. This translates into CATSRASLDIQYF.

V is TRBV24-1 and J is TRBJ2-1; 9 bases are shared with TRBD2. This CDR3 is built from 14 residues. With V trimmed by 5 bases and J by 8 bases, 6 bases remained unmatched. In germline, CDR1 is KGHDR, CDR2 SFDVKD. The CDR3 loop is CATSAAGGIYEQFF. CDR3 bases: TGTGCCACCAGTGCAGCGGGGGGAATCTATGAGCAGTTCTTC.

This clonotype was seen only a few times. The rearrangement links TRBV29-1 to TRBJ1-1; possible D gene TRBD1, 5 bases. V gave up 3 bases and J gave up 5 bases, with 13 bases separating them. Germline-derived CDR1 and CDR2 are SQVTM and ANQGSEA. CDR3 length: 13 residues. The chain's CDR3 is CSVEFPGKTEAFF. As DNA, the CDR3 is TGCAGCGTTGAGTTCCCAGGGAAAACTGAAGCTTTCTTT.

A few counts support this clonotype. The chain employs TRBV18 and TRBJ2-7, with a weak D call TRBD1 (6 bases). The CDR3 totals 15 residues. Germline assignment: CDR1 KGHSH and CDR2 LQKENI. The V end was cut by 3 bases, the J end by 6 bases, with 18 bases between. CDR3 sequence: CASSPGGLGGREQYF. The CDR3 DNA reads as TGTGCCAGCTCACCTGGTGGACTTGGGGGCCGCGAGCAGTACTTC.

The chain combines TRBV4-3 with TRBJ2-6; perhaps TRBD1 as D (5 bases). Germline loops: CDR1 LGHNA, CDR2 YSLEER. The CDR3 contains 17 residues. V lost 1 base to trimming and J lost 2 bases, with 12 bases between them. CDR3 nucleotides: TGCGCCAGCAGCCAAGGGCCAGGGAAAGCTGGGGCCAACGTCCTGACTTTC. Residues: CASSQGPGKAGANVLTF.

The rearrangement uses TRBV29-1 and TRBJ2-1; no clear D gene. The V and J ends lost 5 bases and 1 base respectively, with 3 bases between them. Germline lookup yields CDR1 SQVTM and CDR2 ANQGSEA. This CDR3 contains 11 residues. CDR3 region: CSVRSYNEQFF. As DNA, the CDR3 is TGCAGCGTTCGGTCCTACAATGAGCAGTTCTTC.

The chain uses TRBV27 and TRBJ2-3; D may be TRBD1 (5 bases). Deletions cut 6 bases from V and 5 bases from J, with 18 bases between. The CDR3 loop spans 15 amino acids. CDR1 is MNHEY, CDR2 SMNVEV, per germline (reference sequence). DNA of the CDR3: TGTGCCAGCAGAAGCCCCAGAAGGGGTAAAGATACGCAGTATTTT. Translating gives CASRSPRRGKDTQYF.

The sample holds many counts of this clonotype. The rearrangement links TRBV4-1 to TRBJ2-3; D unresolved. The V end was cut by 4 bases, the J end by 2 bases, with 10 bases between. The CDR3 has 14 residues. The germline gives CDR1 MGHRA, CDR2 YSYEKL. The CDR3 sequence: CASSRGPTTDTQYF. The CDR3 DNA reads TGCGCCAGCAGCCGAGGACCCACCACAGATACGCAGTATTTT.

This chain connects TRBV12-3 or TRBV12-4 to TRBJ1-2; D remains unclear. Trimming took off 8 bases at V and 2 bases at J, with 12 bases between the two ends. The CDR3 extends over 13 amino acids. The chain's CDR3 is CASCPKWNYGYTF. CDR3 bases: TGTGCCAGCTGCCCAAAATGGAACTATGGCTACACCTTC.

This clonotype occurred once. This chain connects TRBV25-1 to TRBJ2-3, with 11 bases fitting TRBD2. There are 15 residues in the CDR3. Trimming took 4 bases from V and 6 from J; bases not matched to a gene: 6. Germline V CDR1 and CDR2: MGHDK, SYGVNS. Written as DNA, the CDR3 is TGTGCCAGCAGTGGTGGGCTAGCGGGGGGCGATACGCAGTATTTT. Translation: CASSGGLAGGDTQYF.

This clonotype has a handful of counts. The chain is built from TRBV9 and TRBJ2-2; 8 bases are shared with TRBD2. Unmatched junction bases numbered 5, after V lost 4 bases and J lost 0 bases. Looked up from germline, CDR1 is SGDLS and CDR2 is YYNGEE. The CDR3 has 16 residues. CDR3 protein: CASSSLAGPNTGELFF. The CDR3, as DNA: TGTGCCAGCAGCTCGCTAGCGGGCCCGAACACCGGGGAGCTGTTTTTT.

This clonotype was counted only a few times. The chain couples TRBV7-6 to TRBJ2-2; D uncertain. V lost 1 base, J lost 4 bases, and 16 bases lay in between. Germline values: CDR1 SGHVS, CDR2 FNYEAQ. The CDR3 is 17 amino acids. CDR3 sequence (DNA): TGTGCCAGCAGCTTAGGGGTCGGCAGGTATAGCACCGGGGAGCTGTTTTTT. Its translation is CASSLGVGRYSTGELFF.

This clonotype appeared a few times. CDR3 coding DNA: TGTGCCACCAGCAGACACCGGACAGGGCTGAGTGGCTACACCTTC. Encoded protein: CATSRHRTGLSGYTF. This sequence joins TRBV15 and TRBJ1-2, with TRBD1 matching over 8 bases. The CDR3 covers 15 residues. The J segment lost 7 bases and the V segment lost 2 bases, leaving 9 bases of the junction unmatched. Germline V gives CDR1 LNHNV, CDR2 YYDKDF (reference sequence).

J is TRBJ2-7 and V is TRBV25-1; either TRBD1 or TRBD2 may fit D (5 bases each). Between the trimmed V and J ends, which lost 4 bases and 0 bases, there was a span of 13 bases. Germline CDR1 reads MGHDK; CDR2 reads SYGVNS. This CDR3 is built from 15 residues. The CDR3, as DNA: TGTGCCAGCAGTGGCCGGGGACGTATCTCCTACGAGCAGTACTTC. It codes for CASSGRGRISYEQYF.

This chain connects TRBV7-6 to TRBJ2-7, with 9 nucleotides matching TRBD1. Trimming removed 3 bases from V and 6 bases from J; junction bases left unmatched: 6. The germline V gene encodes CDR1 SGHVS and CDR2 FNYEAQ. This CDR3 has 14 residues. In DNA, the CDR3 is TGTGCCAGCAGCTTGCCGGGACAGGGACGCGAGCAGTACTTC. The encoded protein is CASSLPGQGREQYF.

The gene calls are TRBV24-1 and TRBJ2-3; 9 nucleotides agree with TRBD1. With 3 bases clipped from V and 1 base from J, the junction kept 4 bases outside the gene matches. The CDR3 is 16 residues long. Germline CDR1 KGHDR, CDR2 SFDVKD. CDR3 sequence (DNA): TGTGCCACCAGTGATAGTCGGGACAGGGGCACAGATACGCAGTATTTT. Translated: CATSDSRDRGTDTQYF.

This chain joins TRBV20-1 and TRBJ2-5, with 8 bases identical to TRBD1. Germline CDR1 is DFQATT and CDR2 is SNEGSKA (reference sequence). The junction had 5 bases not matched to a gene; V was cut back by 6 bases and J by 2 bases. The CDR3 runs to 13 residues. For the CDR3, the DNA is TGCAGTGCCCCGGGACAGGCGCAAGAGACCCAGTACTTC. It translates to CSAPGQAQETQYF.

The table lists this clonotype with a count of one. V is TRBV5-1 and J is TRBJ2-1, with D perhaps TRBD1 (6 bases). V was clipped by 3 bases and J by 10 bases, with 11 bases between them. Looked up from germline, CDR1 is SGHRS and CDR2 is YFSETQ. The CDR3 runs to 12 residues. CDR3 sequence reads: CASSWEGTEQFF. CDR3 DNA sequence: TGCGCCAGCAGCTGGGAAGGGACAGAGCAGTTCTTC.